This is a list of T cell receptor beta chains from one sample in a study of cytomegalovirus exposure and HLA in healthy donors. The table came from immunoSEQ multiplex PCR; TCRdb's copy has only in-frame clones and leaves some out. The sample lists more than 150,000 clones, 65% to 85% occurring once. Material: PBMCs. The receptors shown here come from a woman in her thirties or forties in good health and CMV-seropositive. Both conserved end residues are part of each CDR3. D genes are given only for firm matches. Not every row has a clone size; where given, it reads once, few, many or a size class.

TRBJ2-1,once,TRBV28,TRBD2,CASSFLRGGLGEQFF,TGTGCCAGCAGTTTCCTGCGGGGGGGCCTCGGTGAGCAGTTCTTC
TRBJ1-2,once,TRBV5-6,-,CASSLAIGGGYTF,TGTGCCAGCAGCTTGGCCATCGGGGGTGGCTACACCTTC
TRBJ2-3,-,TRBV2,TRBD1,CASSGRQGKTDTQYF,TGTGCCAGCAGTGGACGACAGGGGAAGACAGATACGCAGTATTTT
TRBJ1-2,-,TRBV29-1,-,CSVGAGNYGYTF,TGCAGCGTTGGGGCGGGTAACTATGGCTACACCTTC
TRBJ1-4,-,TRBV4-3,-,CASSQDRPGQNNEKLFF,TGCGCCAGCAGCCAAGATAGGCCTGGACAGAATAATGAAAAACTGTTTTTT
TRBJ1-1,-,TRBV7-9,TRBD1,CSSSLRGSLSLLNTEAFF,TGTTCCAGCAGCCTCAGGGGGTCGTTGAGTCTCTTGAACACTGAAGCTTTCTTT
TRBJ1-5,-,TRBV10-2,-,CASRDGMLYSNQPQHF,TGCGCCAGCAGAGACGGGATGCTTTATAGCAATCAGCCCCAGCATTTT
TRBJ2-7,-,TRBV7-9,-,CASSLETDYEQYF,TGTGCCAGCAGCTTAGAGACAGATTACGAGCAGTACTTC
TRBJ2-7,-,TRBV5-1,TRBD2,CASSSGEGYEQYF,TGCGCCAGCAGCTCGGGGGAGGGTTACGAGCAGTACTTC
TRBJ2-7,-,TRBV7-9,-,CASSLGGRAAYEQYF,TGTGCCAGCAGCTTAGGGGGCAGGGCAGCCTACGAGCAGTACTTC
TRBJ2-1,-,TRBV7-9,TRBD2,CASSSRLAGRANEQFF,TGTGCCAGCAGCTCAAGACTAGCGGGGCGCGCCAATGAGCAGTTCTTC
TRBJ2-1,-,TRBV19,TRBD2,CASSIGSGGAQEQFF,TGTGCCAGTAGTATAGGTAGCGGGGGGGCACAAGAGCAGTTCTTC
TRBJ2-3,few,TRBV7-9,-,CASSSRVARSGTDTQYF,TGTGCCAGCAGCTCGAGGGTTGCGAGGTCTGGTACAGATACGCAGTATTTT
TRBJ2-7,few,TRBV6-1,TRBD1,CASGQGGTFYEQYF,TGTGCCAGCGGACAGGGGGGTACGTTCTACGAGCAGTACTTC
TRBJ2-2,-,TRBV4-3,-,CASSRTTQRSRSTGELFF,TGCGCCAGCAGCCGGACGACCCAGCGGTCGAGAAGTACCGGGGAGCTGTTTTTT
TRBJ2-1,-,TRBV7-9,TRBD1,CASSSPRGSKQFF,TGTGCCAGCAGCAGCCCCAGGGGGTCAAAGCAGTTCTTC
TRBJ1-6,-,TRBV19,TRBD1,CASSNPGQYYSPLHF,TGTGCCAGTAGTAACCCGGGACAGTACTATTCACCCCTCCACTTT
TRBJ2-7,-,TRBV5-1,TRBD1,CASSEGQGSPYEQYF,TGCGCCAGCAGTGAAGGACAGGGGAGTCCCTACGAGCAGTACTTC
TRBJ2-5,few,TRBV12-5,TRBD1,CASGLVRAGGASSQETQYF,TGTGCTAGTGGTTTGGTAAGGGCAGGGGGCGCGAGCTCTCAAGAGACCCAGTACTTC
TRBJ1-6,-,TRBV5-4,-,CASSLYRLGNSPLHF,TGTGCCAGCAGCTTGTATAGGCTAGGAAATTCACCCCTCCACTTT
TRBJ1-4,-,TRBV28,TRBD1,CASRRTGTEKLFF,TGTGCCAGCAGACGGACAGGAACTGAAAAACTGTTTTTT
TRBJ2-3,-,TRBV5-1,TRBD2,CASTSGGHTDTQYF,TGCGCCAGCACCTCGGGGGGGCACACAGATACGCAGTATTTT
TRBJ1-1,few,TRBV2,-,CASKVRYTEAFF,TGTGCCAGCAAGGTCAGGTACACTGAAGCTTTCTTT
TRBJ1-2,-,TRBV2,-,CASSEESSYGYTF,TGTGCCAGCAGTGAAGAGAGTAGCTATGGCTACACCTTC
TRBJ2-2,-,TRBV6-1,TRBD1,CASRETGTNTGELFF,TGTGCCAGCAGAGAGACAGGGACGAACACCGGGGAGCTGTTTTTT
TRBJ2-3,-,TRBV5-1,TRBD1,CASSIQGARADTQYF,TGCGCCAGCAGCATACAGGGGGCTCGCGCAGATACGCAGTATTTT
TRBJ1-6,few,TRBV5-5,-,CASSLYRLGNSPLHF,TGTGCCAGCAGCTTGTACAGACTAGGAAATTCACCCCTCCACTTT
TRBJ2-5,-,TRBV2,-,CASQTGQETQYF,TGTGCCAGTCAGACGGGACAAGAGACCCAGTACTTC
TRBJ1-4,-,TRBV5-1,TRBD1,CASSLSGDRDEKLFF,TGCGCCAGCAGCTTGAGCGGGGACAGGGATGAAAAACTGTTTTTT
TRBJ2-3,-,TRBV25-1,-,CASSREGGGSATDTQYF,TGTGCCAGCAGTAGAGAGGGTGGAGGGAGTGCCACAGATACGCAGTATTTT
TRBJ2-3,-,TRBV25-1,TRBD1,CASSGGTGLEYF,TGTGCCAGCAGTGGGGGGACAGGCTTGGAGTATTTT
TRBJ2-1,few,TRBV30,-,CAWTPRNEQFF,TGTGCCTGGACGCCGCGGAATGAGCAGTTCTTC
TRBJ1-2,-,TRBV5-4,-,CASSLTTDRLGYTF,TGTGCCAGCAGCCTAACGACAGACAGGTTGGGCTACACCTTC
TRBJ1-2,-,TRBV6-6,TRBD1,CASSYGQGLANYGYTF,TGTGCCAGCAGTTACGGACAGGGGTTGGCGAACTATGGCTACACCTTC
TRBJ1-1,-,TRBV4-3,TRBD1,CASSQDFGTGYFEAFF,TGCGCCAGCAGCCAAGATTTTGGGACAGGTTATTTTGAAGCTTTCTTT
TRBJ1-6,-,TRBV2,-,CASRLNTVNNSPLHF,TGTGCCAGCAGGCTAAATACAGTAAATAATTCACCCCTCCACTTT
TRBJ1-1,-,TRBV6-5,-,CASSHSRGSTEAFF,TGTGCCAGCAGCCACTCCAGGGGAAGCACTGAAGCTTTCTTT
TRBJ1-4,-,TRBV30,-,CAWSVGVVSTGSEKLFF,TGTGCCTGGAGTGTAGGTGTGGTCTCGACAGGATCCGAAAAACTGTTTTTT
TRBJ1-6,few,TRBV30,-,CAWRRDSPLHF,TGTGCCTGGAGGCGAGATTCACCCCTCCACTTT
TRBJ2-7,-,TRBV5-4,TRBD2,CASRTSGGDEQYF,TGTGCCAGCAGGACTAGCGGGGGCGACGAGCAGTACTTC
TRBJ1-1,-,TRBV6-1,-,CASSYGSNTEAFF,TGTGCCAGCAGTTATGGTAGTAACACTGAAGCTTTCTTT
TRBJ2-1,few,TRBV2,TRBD2,CASSGGLARDTEQFF,TGTGCCAGCAGCGGCGGACTAGCGAGGGATACTGAGCAGTTCTTC
TRBJ2-3,-,TRBV30,-,CAWRRGTSTDTQYF,TGTGCCTGGAGAAGGGGTACTAGCACAGATACGCAGTATTTT
TRBJ1-6,-,TRBV6-5,-,CASSYYGGGSPLHF,TGTGCCAGCAGTTACTACGGAGGCGGGTCACCCCTCCACTTT
TRBJ2-2,-,TRBV19,-,CASQSLGDTGELFF,TGTGCCAGCCAGAGCTTAGGGGACACCGGGGAGCTGTTTTTT
TRBJ2-1,-,TRBV7-9,-,CASSWGLNEQFF,TGTGCCAGCAGCTGGGGCCTAAATGAGCAGTTCTTC
TRBJ2-1,few,TRBV9,TRBD2,CASSVSGGIANEQFF,TGTGCCAGCAGCGTGAGCGGGGGGATCGCCAATGAGCAGTTCTTC
TRBJ1-5,-,TRBV19,TRBD1,CASIESGTGYQPQHF,TGTGCCAGTATTGAATCGGGGACAGGGTACCAGCCCCAGCATTTT
TRBJ2-1,-,TRBV30,TRBD1,CAWSTGDRKNEQFF,TGTGCCTGGAGTACGGGGGACAGGAAAAATGAGCAGTTCTTC
TRBJ1-5,-,TRBV5-4,TRBD1,CASSVDRGFEPQHF,TGTGCCAGCAGCGTTGACAGGGGATTTGAGCCCCAGCATTTT
TRBJ2-1,-,TRBV4-1,TRBD2,CASSLGGSSYNEQFF,TGCGCCAGCAGCCTGGGGGGGAGCTCCTACAATGAGCAGTTCTTC
TRBJ2-1,-,TRBV5-1,-,CASSLGPPGQGSLNEQFF,TGCGCCAGCAGCTTGGGGCCGCCCGGGCAGGGAAGCTTGAATGAGCAGTTCTTC
TRBJ2-7,-,TRBV28,-,CASSPGKGVVYEQYF,TGTGCCAGCAGCCCCGGAAAAGGGGTGGTTTACGAGCAGTACTTC
TRBJ2-7,-,TRBV5-1,TRBD1,CASSLDRGTYEQYF,TGCGCCAGCAGCTTGGACAGGGGAACCTACGAGCAGTACTTC
TRBJ1-2,-,TRBV7-2,-,CASSLAPGAYGYTF,TGTGCCAGCAGCTTAGCGCCGGGAGCTTATGGCTACACCTTC
TRBJ1-1,-,TRBV29-1,-,CSVDTGSSTEAFF,TGCAGCGTTGATACAGGGTCCTCCACTGAAGCTTTCTTT